This T cell receptor beta chain stems from a study of regulatory T cells in long-lasting Graves disease (dated by TCRdb to about 2021). About the full investigation: Persistent Graves' disease was defined as antithyroid drug treatment for over 5 years with persistently positive TSH receptor autoantibodies. TCR sequencing covered around 13 persistent and approximately 20 newly diagnosed Graves' disease patients, around 35 samples in total. In the clinical cohort, patients with persistent Graves' disease had used antithyroid drugs for an average of about 10 years. This study used TCR sequencing and RNA sequencing of peripheral blood to compare persistent Graves' disease patients against newly diagnosed Graves' disease patients. The study was registered as a clinical trial and conducted in China.

Libraries were constructed by multiplex PCR. The run used an Illumina HiSeq 4000. TCR beta libraries were built with iRepertoire HTBI primers and Arm-PCR amplification of CDR3 regions. Gel purification was performed on PCR products prior to sequencing. Per the authors' processing: A total of 62 TRBV and 14 TRBJ segments were identified across samples and were used for gene usage analysis of CDR3 amino acid clonotypes. COPE and FqMerger were used to merge filtered high-quality paired reads into contigs. BLAST was used to align contigs to IMGT TRBV, TRBD and TRBJ reference genes, with CDR3 defined following IMGT. Highly expanded clones were defined as clonotypes with a frequency above 0.1%. Shannon entropy served as the measure of repertoire diversity, while the Gini coefficient captured V-J evenness. Clonotypes shared by more than one individual were considered public. TCRdb reran the public reads through fastp at Q25 and MiXCR, keeping productive beta chains. Every distinct CDR3 protein forms one entry, paired with its most common genes and DNA. TCRdb's processing, not the authors', yielded these V and J calls. This sample gives hundreds of thousands of distinct CDR3 sequences in total; about a fifth of them show up just once. The ten largest clones represent roughly 7.7% of the sample.

Inclusive of the bounding cysteine and phenylalanine, the CDR3 is 15 residues long. Only the CDR3 region is kept as DNA, spanning 45 bases read in frame from base 1. The germline V gene encodes CDR1 SGHAT and CDR2 FQNNGV. Germline trimming amounts to 5 bases on V and 8 bases on J, with 9 as the count of junction bases outside the gene matches. This clonotype was detected ten times or more. Its antigen specificity is not known. No base quality information exists; no much larger clone differs at one position. The time point label, as the study defines it: persistent/refractory GD, antithyroid drugs over 5 years with positive TRAb. For both TCR sequencing and RNA sequencing, RNA was extracted from PBMCs in TRIzol. The diagnosis of Graves' disease was made according to American Thyroid Association guidelines. Recruitment of patients was carried out at an endocrinology department in Xi'an, China. From each patient, around 8.3 milliliters of peripheral blood was collected into an EDTA anticoagulant tube. PBMCs were isolated by Ficoll Paque Plus density gradient separation without further T cell sorting. RNA quality was checked with an Agilent 2100 Bioanalyzer and agarose gel, and concentration with a NanoDrop 2000.

On the study overall, not on this receptor specifically: Only the TCR beta chain was sequenced and analyzed. Compared with newly diagnosed patients, persistent Graves' disease patients had lower TCR Shannon entropy and fewer highly expanded clones, which suggests clonal expansion. Persistent disease showed preferential use of TRBV28, TRBJ1-2 and TRBJ2-5, whereas newly diagnosed disease favored TRBV20-1 and TRBJ2-1. More public clonotypes were shared among persistent patients (about 2,800) than among newly diagnosed patients (roughly 1,000). Peripheral blood alone was examined, since thyroid tissue, which constituted the primary lesion, could not be accessed. As a limitation, the authors acknowledged that the small sample size may reduce accuracy.

The sequence links TRBV11-2 to TRBJ1-2; 12 middle bases align to TRBD1. The source material was peripheral blood mononuclear cells (PBMCs), sampled when the disease was refractory, from a patient treated with antithyroid drugs. The source is a female donor with Graves disease. The CDR3 has the sequence CASSAGGTGGVGYTF. The DNA reads TGTGCCAGCAGCGCTGGGGGGACAGGGGGCGTCGGCTACACCTTC.